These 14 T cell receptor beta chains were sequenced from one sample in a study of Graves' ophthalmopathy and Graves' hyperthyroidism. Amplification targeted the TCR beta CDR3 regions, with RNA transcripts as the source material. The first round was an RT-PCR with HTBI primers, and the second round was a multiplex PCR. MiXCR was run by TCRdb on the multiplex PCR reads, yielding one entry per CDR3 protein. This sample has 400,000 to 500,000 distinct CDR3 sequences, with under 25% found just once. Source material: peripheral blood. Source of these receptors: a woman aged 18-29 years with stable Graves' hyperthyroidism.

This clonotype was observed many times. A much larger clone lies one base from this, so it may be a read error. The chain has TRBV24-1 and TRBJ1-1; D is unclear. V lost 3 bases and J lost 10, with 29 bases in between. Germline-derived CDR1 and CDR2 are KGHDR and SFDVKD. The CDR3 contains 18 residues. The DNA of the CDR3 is TGTGCCACCAGTGATCCGCACGATATGTCGAAGATGAGGCACGCAGCTTTCTTT. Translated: CATSDPHDMSKMRHAAFF.

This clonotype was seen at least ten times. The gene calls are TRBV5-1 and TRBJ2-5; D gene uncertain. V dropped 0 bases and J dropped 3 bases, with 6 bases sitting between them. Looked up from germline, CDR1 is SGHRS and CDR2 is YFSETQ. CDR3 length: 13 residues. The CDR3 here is CASSLGYEETQYF. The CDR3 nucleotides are TGCGCCAGCAGCTTGGGATATGAAGAGACCCAGTACTTC.

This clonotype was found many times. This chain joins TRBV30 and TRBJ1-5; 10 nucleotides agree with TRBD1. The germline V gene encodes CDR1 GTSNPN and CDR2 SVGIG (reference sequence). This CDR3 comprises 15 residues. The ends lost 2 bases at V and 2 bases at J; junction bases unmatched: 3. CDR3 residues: CAWSRDRGGNQPQHF. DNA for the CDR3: TGTGCCTGGAGTCGGGACAGGGGAGGCAATCAGCCCCAGCATTTT.

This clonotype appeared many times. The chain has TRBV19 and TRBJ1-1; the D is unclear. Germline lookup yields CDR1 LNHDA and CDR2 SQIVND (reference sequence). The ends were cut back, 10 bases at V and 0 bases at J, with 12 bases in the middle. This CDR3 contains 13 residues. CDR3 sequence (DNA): TGTGCCACCTCCAAGGCAGTGAACACTGAAGCTTTCTTT. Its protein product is CATSKAVNTEAFF.

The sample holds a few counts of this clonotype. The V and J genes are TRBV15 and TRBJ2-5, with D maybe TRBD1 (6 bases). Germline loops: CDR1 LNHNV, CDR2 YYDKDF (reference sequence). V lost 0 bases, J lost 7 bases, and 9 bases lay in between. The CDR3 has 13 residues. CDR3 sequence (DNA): TGTGCCACCAGCAGAGATCAGGGGTCGACCCAGTACTTC. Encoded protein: CATSRDQGSTQYF.

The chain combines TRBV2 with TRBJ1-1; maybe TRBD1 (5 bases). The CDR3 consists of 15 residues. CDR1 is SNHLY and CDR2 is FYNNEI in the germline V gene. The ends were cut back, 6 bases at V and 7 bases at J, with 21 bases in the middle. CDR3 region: CASRPGTLSANEAFF. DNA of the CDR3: TGTGCCAGCAGGCCCGGGACCCTCAGTGCGAATGAAGCTTTCTTT.

The DNA of the CDR3 is TGTGCCAGCAGTTGGACAGGGTTGGAGACCCAGTACTTC. Its translation is CASSWTGLETQYF. J is TRBJ2-5 and V is TRBV12-3 or TRBV12-4, with TRBD1 identical over 8 bases. Trimming removed 4 bases from V and 5 bases from J; junction bases left unmatched: 3. This CDR3 contains 13 residues.

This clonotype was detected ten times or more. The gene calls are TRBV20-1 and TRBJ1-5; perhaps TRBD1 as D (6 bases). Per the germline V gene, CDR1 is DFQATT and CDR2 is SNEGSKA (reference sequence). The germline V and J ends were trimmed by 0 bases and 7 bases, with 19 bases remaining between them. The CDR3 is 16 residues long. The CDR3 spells CSARDLRGGAGQPQHF. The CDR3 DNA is TGCAGTGCTAGAGATTTGCGGGGGGGCGCGGGGCAGCCCCAGCATTTT.

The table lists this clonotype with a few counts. For the CDR3, the DNA is TGTGCCAGCAGTTCTTGGATGGGGGGACATCAAGAGACCCAGTACTTC. This codes for CASSSWMGGHQETQYF. This chain joins TRBV11-2 and TRBJ2-5, with D perhaps TRBD1 or TRBD2 (6 bases each). Germline CDR1 reads SGHAT; CDR2 reads FQNNGV. V was shortened by 6 bases and J by 2 bases, with 19 bases between the two germline ends. The CDR3 contains 16 residues.

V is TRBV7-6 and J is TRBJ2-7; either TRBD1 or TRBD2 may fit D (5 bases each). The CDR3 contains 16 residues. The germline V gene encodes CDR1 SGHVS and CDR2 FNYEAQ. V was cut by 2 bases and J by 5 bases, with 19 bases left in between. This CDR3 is CASSLLFEGPRDEQYF. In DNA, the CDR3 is TGTGCCAGCAGCTTATTATTTGAGGGGCCGAGGGACGAGCAGTACTTC.

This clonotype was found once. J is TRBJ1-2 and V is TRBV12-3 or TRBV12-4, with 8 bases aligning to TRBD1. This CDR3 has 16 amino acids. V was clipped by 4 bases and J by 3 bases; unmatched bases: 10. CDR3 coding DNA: TGTGCCAGCAGTTACCTAGCCGGACAGGGTGACTATGGCTACACCTTC. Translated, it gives CASSYLAGQGDYGYTF.

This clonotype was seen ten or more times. In DNA form, the CDR3 reads TGCAGTGCTAGAGATCGACGGGGCCGACCTTACGAGCAGTACTTC. Protein: CSARDRRGRPYEQYF. This chain links TRBV20-1 with TRBJ2-7; D is possibly TRBD1 or TRBD2 (5 bases each). There are 15 residues in the CDR3. Germline V gene sequence: CDR1 DFQATT, CDR2 SNEGSKA (reference sequence). With 0 bases removed from V and 4 bases from J, the gap between germline ends came to 16 bases.

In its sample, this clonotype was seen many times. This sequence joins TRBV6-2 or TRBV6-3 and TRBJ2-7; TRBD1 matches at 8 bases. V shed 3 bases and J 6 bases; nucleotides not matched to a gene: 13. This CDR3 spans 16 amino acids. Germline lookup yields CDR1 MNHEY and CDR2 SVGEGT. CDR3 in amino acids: CASSYPGQVTLGEQYF. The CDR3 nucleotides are TGTGCCAGCAGTTATCCGGGACAGGTCACTTTAGGCGAGCAGTACTTC.

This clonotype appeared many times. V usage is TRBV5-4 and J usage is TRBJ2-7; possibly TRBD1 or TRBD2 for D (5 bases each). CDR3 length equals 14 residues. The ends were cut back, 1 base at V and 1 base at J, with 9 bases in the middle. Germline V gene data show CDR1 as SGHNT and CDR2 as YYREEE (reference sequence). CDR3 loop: CASSLFGGSYEQYF. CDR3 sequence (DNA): TGTGCCAGCAGCTTGTTTGGGGGATCCTACGAGCAGTACTTC.